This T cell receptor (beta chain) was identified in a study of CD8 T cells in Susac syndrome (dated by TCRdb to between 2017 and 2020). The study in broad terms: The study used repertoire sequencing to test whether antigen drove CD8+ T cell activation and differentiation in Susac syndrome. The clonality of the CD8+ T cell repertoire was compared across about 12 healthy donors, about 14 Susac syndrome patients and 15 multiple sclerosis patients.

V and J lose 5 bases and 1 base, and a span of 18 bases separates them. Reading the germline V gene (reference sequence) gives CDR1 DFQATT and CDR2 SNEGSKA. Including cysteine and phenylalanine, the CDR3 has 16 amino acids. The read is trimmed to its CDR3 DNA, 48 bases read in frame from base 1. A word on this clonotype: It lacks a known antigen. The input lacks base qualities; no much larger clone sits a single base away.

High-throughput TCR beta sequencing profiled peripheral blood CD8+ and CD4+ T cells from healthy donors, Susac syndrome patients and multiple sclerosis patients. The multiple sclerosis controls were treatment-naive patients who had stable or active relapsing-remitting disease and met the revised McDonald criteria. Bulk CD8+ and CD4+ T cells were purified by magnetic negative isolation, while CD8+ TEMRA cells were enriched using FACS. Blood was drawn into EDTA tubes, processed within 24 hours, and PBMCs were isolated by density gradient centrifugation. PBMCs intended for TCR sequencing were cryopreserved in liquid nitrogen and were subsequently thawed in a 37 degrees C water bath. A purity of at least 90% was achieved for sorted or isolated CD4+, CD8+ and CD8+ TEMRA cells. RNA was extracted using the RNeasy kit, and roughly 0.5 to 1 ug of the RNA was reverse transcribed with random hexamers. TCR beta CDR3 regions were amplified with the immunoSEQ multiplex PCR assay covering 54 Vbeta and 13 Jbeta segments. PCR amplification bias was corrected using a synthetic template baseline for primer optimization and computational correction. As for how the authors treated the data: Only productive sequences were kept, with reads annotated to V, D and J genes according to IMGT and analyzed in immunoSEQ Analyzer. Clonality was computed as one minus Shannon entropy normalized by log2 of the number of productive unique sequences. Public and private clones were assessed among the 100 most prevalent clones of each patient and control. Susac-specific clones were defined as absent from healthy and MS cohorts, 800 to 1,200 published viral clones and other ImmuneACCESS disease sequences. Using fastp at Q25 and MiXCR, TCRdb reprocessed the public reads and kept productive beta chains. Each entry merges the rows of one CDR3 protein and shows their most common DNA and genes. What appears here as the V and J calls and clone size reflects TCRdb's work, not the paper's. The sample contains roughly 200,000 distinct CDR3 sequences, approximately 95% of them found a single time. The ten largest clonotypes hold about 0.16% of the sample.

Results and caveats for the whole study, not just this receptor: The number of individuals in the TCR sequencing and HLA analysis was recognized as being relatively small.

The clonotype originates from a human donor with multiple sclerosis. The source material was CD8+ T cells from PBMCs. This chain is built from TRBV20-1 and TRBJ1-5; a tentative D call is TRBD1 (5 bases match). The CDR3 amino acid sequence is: CSAPPRGWGSNQPQHF. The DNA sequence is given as TGCAGTGCTCCACCCCGTGGTTGGGGGAGCAATCAGCCCCAGCATTTT.